The T cell receptor beta chain under discussion was sequenced for a study of blood T cell repertoires in COVID-19 (dated by TCRdb to about 2020). Study-level background: Collaborator samples came from the United States, Italy and Spain and covered acute and convalescent phases of COVID-19. The material from the prospective study consisted of cDNA or gDNA derived from T cells, B-cell-depleted T cells, or PBMCs. Deeply sampled blood TCRbeta repertoires from subjects exposed to, actively infected with, or recovered from COVID-19 were included in the dataset. The repertoires were made available in a free public database intended to serve as a resource for research on the immune response to SARS-CoV-2. The samples were drawn from two sources: the first 160 participants of the ongoing ImmuneRACE study, and over 1,000 subjects contributed by 6 global collaborators. Nearly every sample came with metadata listing a de-identified subject ID, COVID-19 status, age in years and sex. Where available, HLA class I and class II types were taken from metadata supplied by the sample provider and were not determined by assay-based typing.

Each collaborating institution followed its own protocols to collect whole blood in K2EDTA tubes. For TCRbeta analysis, collaborator samples were shipped as frozen whole blood, as isolated PBMCs, or as DNA extracted from either sample type. The immunoSEQ Assay, a bias-controlled multiplex PCR, was used to amplify TCRbeta CDR3 regions from genomic DNA. In the paper's pipeline: Within the assay, amplification of reference gene primers was used to estimate how many nucleated cells each sample contained. To quantify the absolute abundance of each unique TCRbeta CDR3 rearrangement, sequence reads were collapsed and filtered. Productive Simpson clonality was computed per sample as the square root of Simpson's diversity index over productive rearrangements. TCRdb took this table from immuneACCESS and kept in-frame rearrangements with V and J called. Such tables lack part of the clones; where checked against another copy, unresolved V genes explain under half of the gap, and the rest is unexplained. V and J calls and clone size are given by that table; D and trimming were obtained from the DNA. The sample yields a few hundred thousand clones; 85% were counted once. 3% to 4% of the sample goes to the ten largest clones.

The investigation overall reported the following: The quantity of clinical and demographic metadata differed by source and by participant and was supplied without curation.

Of note for this clone: What antigen it recognizes has not been identified. Base-call qualities are not available, and no considerably larger clone is one nucleotide away.

This sequence was found in a woman between 18 and 30 years old with acute or convalescent COVID-19. Sequencing used peripheral blood.

The DNA is as follows: TGTGCCAGCAGCTCGCAACAGCTTCGGGGGGCTGAAGCTTTCTTT. It specifies CASSSQQLRGAEAFF. This chain is built from TRBV11-2 and TRBJ1-1; tentative D gene TRBD1, with 5 bases matching. Counted from cysteine to phenylalanine, this CDR3 has 15 amino acids. Only CDR3 DNA remains: 45 bases, in frame from the first base. As encoded in the germline V gene, CDR1 is SGHAT while CDR2 is FQNNGV. V gives up 4 bases and J gives up 6 bases, and the segment between their germline ends measures 18 bases.